This T cell receptor (beta chain) was identified in a study of graft-versus-host responses after intestinal transplantation. About the study: Once they had received anti-thymocyte globulin induction, all recipients took tacrolimus and steroids for about three years. Notes on the study in general: Early post-transplant declines in HvG were associated with peak levels of circulating GvH clones.

Data came from immunoSEQ multiplex PCR; TCRdb stores just in-frame clones and leaves some out. The repertoire consists of roughly 69,000 clones, with 85% to 95% occurring once and the leading ten covering roughly 1.6%. The CDR3 totals 13 residues. Trimming left V 1 base short and J 7 bases short, with 8 bases between. Germline V gene lookup returns CDR1 MDHEN and CDR2 SYDVKM. As regards this clone: As yet, its antigen is unknown.

The source was unstimulated CD8+ T cells sorted from spleen or lymph node cells, collected before transplant. The TCR originated in a human donor who was the organ donor for an intestinal transplant. V usage is TRBV28 and J usage is TRBJ2-1; perhaps TRBD1 as D (5 bases). The CDR3 DNA sequence: TGTGCCAGCAGTTTATTGGCAGGGAATGAGCAGTTCTTC. Encoded protein: CASSLLAGNEQFF. Filled out from reference TRBV28 and TRBJ2-1, the complete variable domain reads DVKVTQSSRYLVKRTGEKVFLECVQDMDHENMFWYRQDPGLGLRLIYFSYDVKMKEKGDIPEGYSVSREKKERFSLILESASTNQTSMYLCASSLLAGNEQFFGPGTRLTVL.